One and the same sample provided the 25 T cell receptor beta chains below, sequenced in a study of blood T cell repertoires in COVID-19. Profiled with immunoSEQ multiplex PCR; TCRdb holds only in-frame clones, not every one. The sample has some 110,000 clones, more than 75% seen once. Sequencing input: peripheral blood. The receptor set was obtained from a man aged 40-49 years with acute or convalescent COVID-19.

The gene calls are TRBV6-5 and TRBJ1-6; D unclear. Trimming pared 4 bases from V and 7 bases from J, leaving 11 bases between. Germline CDR1 reads MNHEY; CDR2 reads SVGAGI. CDR3 length equals 14 residues. This chain's CDR3 is CASSLEGINSPLHF. The CDR3 DNA follows: TGTGCCAGCAGTTTGGAGGGAATCAATTCACCCCTCCACTTT.

V gene TRBV11-3 combines with J gene TRBJ1-5, with D tentatively TRBD1 (6 bases). The germline gives CDR1 SGHNT, CDR2 YENEEA. This CDR3 region has 14 residues. V was shortened by 6 bases and J by 5 bases, with 14 bases between the two germline ends. Here the CDR3 DNA reads TGTGCCAGCAGGCGACAGGATACAGATCAGCCCCAGCATTTT. It encodes CASRRQDTDQPQHF.

The chain couples TRBV7-9 to TRBJ2-5; D remains ambiguous. The V end was cut by 5 bases, the J end by 5 bases, with 9 bases between. The CDR3 extends over 12 amino acids. Germline V CDR1 and CDR2: SEHNR, FQNEAQ (reference sequence). This CDR3 is CASSRFGETQYF. In DNA, the CDR3 is TGTGCCAGCAGCCGATTCGGGGAGACCCAGTACTTC.

The J gene is TRBJ2-7, the V gene TRBV30; 8 nucleotides match TRBD1. J was trimmed by 5 bases and V by 6 bases; bases with no gene match: 3. The germline gives CDR1 GTSNPN, CDR2 SVGIG (reference sequence). This CDR3 has 11 residues. This CDR3 reads CACDRGHEQYF. CDR3 in DNA: TGTGCCTGTGACAGGGGCCACGAGCAGTACTTC.

V is TRBV6-5 and J is TRBJ2-3; 11 bases are a match to TRBD1. CDR1 and CDR2 from the germline V gene are MNHEY and SVGAGI. The CDR3 sequence is 14 residues long. With 8 bases clipped from V and 5 bases from J, the junction kept 6 bases outside the gene matches. The CDR3 here is CASRWDRGEDTQYF. The CDR3 nucleotides are TGTGCCAGCCGCTGGGACAGGGGGGAAGATACGCAGTATTTT.

A few counts support this clone. This chain uses TRBV20-1 with TRBJ2-2; D gene ambiguous. Trimming pared 3 bases from V and 0 bases from J, leaving 8 bases between. CDR3 length: 14 residues. Germline V gene lookup returns CDR1 DFQATT and CDR2 SNEGSKA (reference sequence). CDR3 bases: TGCAGTGCTAGTGGTCACTCGAACACCGGGGAGCTGTTTTTT. Residues: CSASGHSNTGELFF.

This clone was counted a single time. The V call is TRBV2, the J call TRBJ2-1, with 8 bases lining up with TRBD1. Germline loops: CDR1 SNHLY, CDR2 FYNNEI. The CDR3 has 15 residues. V was clipped by 6 bases and J by 7 bases; unmatched bases: 11. The CDR3 bases are TGTGCCAGCAGCGCTACCACAGGGGGTGGGAATGAGCAGTTCTTC. As protein: CASSATTGGGNEQFF.

The chain joins TRBV5-5 to TRBJ1-6; 7 nucleotides agree with TRBD1. Per germline, CDR1 SGHKS and CDR2 YYEKEE (reference sequence). The trim removed 1 base at V and 1 base at J, leaving 11 bases unmatched. There are 19 residues in the CDR3. This CDR3 is CASSLTPGGQASYNSPLHF. The CDR3 DNA sequence: TGTGCCAGCAGCTTGACCCCCGGCGGACAGGCGTCCTATAATTCACCCCTCCACTTT.

This clone was observed once. This rearrangement joins TRBV6-2 or TRBV6-3 to TRBJ1-4; no firm D call. This CDR3 contains 16 residues. The V end was cut by 5 bases, the J end by 4 bases, with 17 bases between. Germline CDR1 reads MNHEY; CDR2 reads SVGEGT. CDR3 nucleotide sequence: TGTGCCAGCAGTCATCGAGGGATTTGGGGTAATGAAAAACTGTTTTTT. Its protein product is CASSHRGIWGNEKLFF.

Written as DNA, the CDR3 is TGCGCCAGCAGCCCGAGCGGGCGGGTGACGAACACCGGGGAGCTGTTTTTT. This codes for CASSPSGRVTNTGELFF. This chain connects TRBV4-1 to TRBJ2-2; tentative D call: TRBD2 (6 bases). V was cut by 4 bases and J by 0 bases, with 15 bases left in between. The CDR3 has 17 residues. The germline V gene has CDR1 MGHRA and CDR2 YSYEKL.

CDR3 bases: TGTGCCAGCAGCTCTCCGGGACACCTCTCCTACGAGCAGTACTTC. This encodes CASSSPGHLSYEQYF. The rearrangement joins TRBV5-5 to TRBJ2-7; TRBD1 is a possible D gene (6 bases). Trimming removed 3 bases from V and 0 bases from J, with 13 bases in between. CDR1 and CDR2 from the germline V gene are SGHKS and YYEKEE (reference sequence). This CDR3 spans 15 amino acids.

This clone was detected many times. V is TRBV19 and J is TRBJ2-1; tentatively, D is TRBD2 (6 bases). The germline CDR1 and CDR2 sequences are LNHDA and SQIVND (reference sequence). Trimming shortened V by 6 bases and J by 4 bases, and 16 bases separated the two germline ends. The CDR3 spans 15 residues. CDR3 sequence (DNA): TGTGCCAGTAGGATATCTAGCGTCACTTACAATGAGCAGTTCTTC. Its protein is CASRISSVTYNEQFF.

Only a few counts were recorded for this clone. The chain employs TRBV5-5 and TRBJ2-2, with TRBD2 matching over 7 bases. Germline-derived CDR1 and CDR2 are SGHKS and YYEKEE (reference sequence). This CDR3 is 17 amino acids long. V lost 4 bases, J lost 5 bases, and 14 bases stayed unmatched. CDR3 sequence reads: CASSPLGEAGRTGELFF. For the CDR3, the DNA is TGTGCCAGCAGCCCCCTGGGGGAAGCGGGAAGGACCGGGGAGCTGTTTTTT.

The chain combines TRBV27 with TRBJ1-2, with TRBD1 as a possible D gene (6 bases). V gave up 0 bases and J gave up 2 bases, with 10 bases separating them. The germline V gene encodes CDR1 MNHEY and CDR2 SMNVEV (reference sequence). The CDR3 has 15 amino acids. Here the CDR3 reads CASSLSVRGNYGYTF. CDR3 bases: TGTGCCAGCAGTTTATCGGTCAGGGGCAACTATGGCTACACCTTC.

The V gene is TRBV19, the J gene TRBJ2-6; weak D call: TRBD1 (5 bases). Trimming pared 7 bases from V and 3 bases from J, leaving 16 bases between. The CDR3 length is 16 residues. Germline CDR1 is LNHDA and CDR2 is SQIVND (reference sequence). The CDR3 coding sequence is TGTGCCAGTAATGGCCGCAGGGTCGTTGGGGCCAACGTCCTGACTTTC. It codes for CASNGRRVVGANVLTF.

The genes are TRBV30 and TRBJ1-5; TRBD1 might be the D (5 bases). Germline CDR1 reads GTSNPN; CDR2 reads SVGIG (reference sequence). V was pared by 4 bases and J by 3 bases, with 16 bases between. The CDR3 loop spans 15 amino acids. DNA for the CDR3: TGTGCCTGGACCCGCGGGGGGGGATCCAATCAGCCCCAGCATTTT. Residues: CAWTRGGGSNQPQHF.

The chain employs TRBV5-1 and TRBJ2-7; the match to TRBD1 covers 7 bases. The CDR3 is made up of 14 amino acids. The germline V gene has CDR1 SGHRS and CDR2 YFSETQ. With V trimmed by 2 bases and J by 1 base, 3 bases remained unmatched. The CDR3 is CASSFDRESYEQYF. In DNA, the CDR3 is TGCGCCAGCAGCTTCGACAGGGAATCCTACGAGCAGTACTTC. The variable domain in full, completed from reference TRBV5-1 and TRBJ2-7, reads KAGVTQTPRYLIKTRGQQVTLSCSPISGHRSVSWYQQTPGQGLQFLFEYFSETQRNKGNFPGRFSGRQFSNSRSEMNVSTLELGDSALYLCASSFDRESYEQYFGPGTRLTVT.

The chain links TRBV7-2 to TRBJ1-1; D not resolved. Germline CDR1 is SGHTA and CDR2 is FQGNSA. CDR3 length: 14 amino acids. Trimming left V 5 bases short and J 4 bases short, with 14 bases between. CDR3 residues: CASSQRSKSTEAFF. The CDR3 DNA sequence: TGTGCCAGCAGCCAGCGGTCGAAAAGCACTGAAGCTTTCTTT.

This chain connects TRBV5-1 to TRBJ2-2; 8 bases are shared with TRBD1. The CDR3 extends over 15 amino acids. Trimming cost V 4 bases and J 1 base; bases outside gene matches: 3. Germline assignment: CDR1 SGHRS and CDR2 YFSETQ. CDR3 coding DNA: TGCGCCAGCAGCCTCGGACAGGGGAACACCGGGGAGCTGTTTTTT. Translating it yields CASSLGQGNTGELFF.

V is TRBV2 and J is TRBJ1-2, with 8 positions matching TRBD1. The CDR3 covers 16 residues. The V gene's germline CDR1 is SNHLY and CDR2 FYNNEI. V lost 4 bases to trimming and J lost 6 bases; unmatched junction nucleotides: 13. The CDR3 DNA reads as TGTGCCAGCAGTGTATTGCAGGGGGCGCAGAGTGATGGCTACACCTTC. Its translation is CASSVLQGAQSDGYTF.

This chain links TRBV29-1 with TRBJ2-3, with D tentatively TRBD2 (6 bases). With 4 bases removed from V and 5 bases from J, the gap between germline ends came to 10 bases. CDR1 SQVTM and CDR2 ANQGSEA come from the germline V gene. This CDR3 is built from 12 residues. The CDR3 reads CSVGGVGDTQYF. The CDR3 DNA sequence: TGCAGCGTTGGGGGGGTAGGAGATACGCAGTATTTT.

The chain employs TRBV5-4 and TRBJ2-3; 7 bases match TRBD2. The CDR3 has 14 residues. The J segment lost 6 bases and the V segment lost 2 bases, leaving 6 bases of the junction unmatched. CDR1 is SGHNT, CDR2 YYREEE, per germline (reference sequence). CDR3 in amino acids: CASSFVGGWDTQYF. The CDR3 DNA follows: TGTGCCAGCAGCTTTGTGGGAGGGTGGGATACGCAGTATTTT.

The rearrangement links TRBV7-2 to TRBJ1-1; TRBD1 is a possible D gene (6 bases). Germline values: CDR1 SGHTA, CDR2 FQGNSA. Trimming left V 5 bases short and J 5 bases short, with 18 bases between. The CDR3 runs to 15 residues. CDR3 loop: CASSPGHLGSTEAFF. In DNA form, the CDR3 reads TGTGCCAGCAGCCCGGGACACCTGGGGAGTACTGAAGCTTTCTTT.

The chain uses TRBV10-3 and TRBJ1-2; TRBD1 might be the D (5 bases). The CDR3 extends over 17 amino acids. V was clipped by 3 bases and J by 0 bases, with 17 bases between them. CDR1 and CDR2 from the germline V gene are ENHRY and SYGVKD. CDR3 protein: CAISDLGGRVSNYGYTF. Written as DNA, the CDR3 is TGTGCCATCAGTGATCTCGGGGGGAGGGTGTCTAACTATGGCTACACCTTC.

The sample holds a few counts of this clone. V usage is TRBV19 and J usage is TRBJ1-5; weak D call: TRBD1 (5 bases). Per germline, CDR1 LNHDA and CDR2 SQIVND (reference sequence). With 7 bases removed from V and 5 bases from J, the gap between germline ends came to 12 bases. CDR3 size: 13 residues. CDR3 bases: TGTGCCAGTATGGCAGGGTTGTATCAGCCCCAGCATTTT. It encodes CASMAGLYQPQHF.